The entry below describes one T cell receptor beta chain. The data were taken from a study of blood T cell repertoires in COVID-19. Background on the study: Acute and convalescent COVID-19 samples came from the United States, Italy and Spain. T cells, B-cell-depleted T cells, or PBMCs supplied cDNA or gDNA.

Per the original data handling: Amplified reference gene primers provided the basis for estimating nucleated cell counts. Using immunoSEQ multiplex PCR, the repertoire was profiled, and TCRdb retains in-frame clones only, with some absent. V, J and clone size derive from that table, while D and trimming were established from the DNA sequence. This sample has approximately 300,000 clones, with 70% to 90% found just once. The germline CDR1 and CDR2 sequences are SEHNR and FQNEAQ (reference sequence). There are 13 residues in the CDR3. The V gene lost 3 bases and the J gene lost 7 bases, with 10 bases spanning the gap. Participants, roughly 18 to 100 years old, spanned 25 or so US areas.

The chain recombines TRBV7-9 with TRBJ2-1; D remains ambiguous. The clonotype was recovered from a woman aged 25 to 45 who had recovered from COVID-19. The specimen was PBMCs or T cells enriched from blood (not recorded which). For the CDR3, the DNA is TGTGCCAGCAGCTTCCCGCCGAGTAATGAGCAGTTCTTC. It specifies CASSFPPSNEQFF. Full variable domain (outside the CDR3, taken from reference TRBV7-9 and TRBJ2-1): DTGVSQNPRHKITKRGQNVTFRCDPISEHNRLYWYRQTLGQGPEFLTYFQNEAQLEKSRLLSDRFSAERPKGSFSTLEIQRTEQGDSAMYLCASSFPPSNEQFFGPGTRLTVL.